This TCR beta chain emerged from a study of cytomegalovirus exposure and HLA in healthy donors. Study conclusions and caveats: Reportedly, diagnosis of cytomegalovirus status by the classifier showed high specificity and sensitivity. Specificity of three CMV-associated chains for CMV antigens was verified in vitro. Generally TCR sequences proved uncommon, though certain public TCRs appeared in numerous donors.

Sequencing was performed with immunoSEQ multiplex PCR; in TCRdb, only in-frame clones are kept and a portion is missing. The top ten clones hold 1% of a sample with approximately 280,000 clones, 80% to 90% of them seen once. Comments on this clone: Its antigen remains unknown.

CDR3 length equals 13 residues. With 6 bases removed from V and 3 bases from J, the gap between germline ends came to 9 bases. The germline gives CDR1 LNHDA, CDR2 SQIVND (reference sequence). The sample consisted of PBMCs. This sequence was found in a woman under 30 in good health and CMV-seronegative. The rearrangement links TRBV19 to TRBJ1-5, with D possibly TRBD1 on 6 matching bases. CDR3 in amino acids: CASSRTVNQPQHF. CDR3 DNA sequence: TGTGCCAGTAGCAGGACAGTCAATCAGCCCCAGCATTTT. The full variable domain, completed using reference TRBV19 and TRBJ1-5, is DGGITQSPKYLFRKEGQNVTLSCEQNLNHDAMYWYRQDPGQGLRLIYYSQIVNDFQKGDIAEGYSVSREKKESFPLTVTSAQKNPTAFYLCASSRTVNQPQHFGDGTRLSIL.